A single sample is the source of the 10 T cell receptor beta chains below, sequenced in a study of CD8 T cells in ankylosing spondylitis. TCRdb used MiXCR to reprocess the 5' RACE reads, holding one entry per CDR3 protein. The table shows some 54,000 distinct CDR3 sequences, with 7.4% occurring only once. Sequencing input: blood, either unsorted or a sorted T cell fraction (not recorded which). The source is a female donor with ankylosing spondylitis or in good health (not recorded which).

In its sample, this clonotype was seen many times. This chain joins TRBV20-1 and TRBJ2-7; 10 nucleotides line up with TRBD2. The germline CDR1 and CDR2 sequences are DFQATT and SNEGSKA (reference sequence). CDR3 length equals 14 residues. The V gene end was trimmed by 3 bases and the J gene end by 4 bases; junction bases not matched to a gene: 6. This CDR3 reads CSASKTSGAYEQYF. In DNA form, the CDR3 reads TGCAGTGCTAGTAAAACTAGCGGGGCATACGAGCAGTACTTC.

This clonotype occurred many times. CDR3 bases: TGCAGTTTCGAACCACTCCCGAACACTGAAGCTTTCTTT. It specifies CSFEPLPNTEAFF. The chain has TRBV29-1 and TRBJ1-1; D gene unclear. Looked up from germline, CDR1 is SQVTM and CDR2 is ANQGSEA. The CDR3 consists of 13 residues.

The CDR3 DNA follows: TGTGCCAGCAGCTTTCGAGAAAAACTGTTTTTT. It translates to CASSFREKLFF. The chain is built from TRBV7-2 and TRBJ1-4; D gene unclear. Germline values: CDR1 SGHTA, CDR2 FQGNSA. V lost 3 bases and J 8 bases, leaving 4 bases between the germline ends. This CDR3 is built from 11 residues.

Ten or more counts support this clonotype. The chain carries TRBV7-2 and TRBJ2-3, with unresolved D. V lost 1 base, J lost 2 bases, and 10 bases lay in between. The CDR3 contains 15 residues. Per germline, CDR1 SGHTA and CDR2 FQGNSA. Here the CDR3 DNA reads TGTGCCAGCAGCTTAGTATTCTCCTCCACAGATACGCAGTATTTT. Its translation is CASSLVFSSTDTQYF.

This clonotype was seen repeatedly, ten times or more. The chain is built from TRBV3-1 and TRBJ2-1; D unresolved. V shed 0 bases and J shed 6 bases, with 12 bases lying between them. This CDR3 has 15 residues. Germline-derived CDR1 and CDR2 are LGHDT and YNNKEL (reference sequence). The CDR3 here is CASSQDSWESNEQFF. CDR3 coding DNA: TGTGCCAGCAGCCAAGATAGCTGGGAATCCAATGAGCAGTTCTTC.

In its sample, this clonotype was seen a few times. The CDR3 spells CASSPGRANYEQYV. In DNA form, the CDR3 reads TGTGCCAGCAGCCCGGGTAGGGCGAACTACGAGCAGTACGTC. V usage is TRBV7-9 and J usage is TRBJ2-7, with D hard to call. The CDR3 runs 14 residues. V lost 5 bases to trimming and J lost 3 bases, with 14 bases between them. Germline CDR1 is SEHNR and CDR2 is FQNEAQ (reference sequence).

A remark on this clonotype: Given a much more abundant clone one base away, this may be a read error. The gene calls are TRBV12-3 or TRBV12-4 and TRBJ1-3; no clear D. The CDR3 extends over 13 amino acids. The DNA of the CDR3 is TGTGCCAACAGTTTAGGAGGGGGAAACACCATATATTTT. It yields the protein CANSLGGGNTIYF.

There are many counts of this clonotype. The chain links TRBV24-1 to TRBJ2-1; 7 positions agree with TRBD2. CDR1 is KGHDR and CDR2 is SFDVKD in the germline V gene. The CDR3 sequence is 12 residues long. V gave up 4 bases and J gave up 7 bases; unmatched junction bases: 0. The CDR3 sequence is CATSERENEQFF. Here the CDR3 DNA reads TGTGCCACCAGTGAGCGGGAGAATGAGCAGTTCTTC.

This clonotype showed up many times. The chain recombines TRBV29-1 with TRBJ1-6; D possibly corresponds to TRBD1 (5 bases). CDR3 length: 13 residues. The germline V and J ends were trimmed by 3 bases and 7 bases, with 10 bases remaining between them. The germline gives CDR1 SQVTM, CDR2 ANQGSEA. This CDR3 reads CSVEGDGNSPLHF. Here the CDR3 DNA reads TGCAGCGTTGAGGGGGACGGAAATTCACCCCTCCACTTT.

This clonotype was seen repeatedly, ten times or more. The gene calls are TRBV20-1 and TRBJ1-6; a weak D match, TRBD1 (6 bases). V was clipped by 6 bases and J by 3 bases, with 12 bases between them. Germline assignment: CDR1 DFQATT and CDR2 SNEGSKA (reference sequence). CDR3 size: 14 residues. The DNA for the CDR3 is TGCAGTGCCACCTGGACAGACTATAATTCACCCCTCCACTTT. It encodes CSATWTDYNSPLHF.